This T cell receptor (beta chain) is drawn from a study of CD8+ T cells in alopecia areata. This CDR3 has 19 residues. V shed 0 bases and J shed 0 bases, with 20 bases lying between them. Looked up from germline, CDR1 is MNHEY and CDR2 is SMNVEV (reference sequence). Investigators sorted PBMCs to obtain both CD4+ and CD8+ T cells. It was cDNA, reverse transcribed from extracted RNA, that served as the sequencing template. The repertoire was sequenced with immunoSEQ multiplex PCR; TCRdb's copy has only in-frame clones and lacks some. The repertoire includes 120,000 or so clones, 47% of them detected once, and about 10% sits in the top ten.

The source material was NKG2D-low CD8+ T cells sorted from blood. The V and J genes are TRBV27 and TRBJ2-5, with a weak D call TRBD1 (7 bases). This receptor was obtained from a human donor with alopecia areata. Here the CDR3 reads CASSLSDRQGGSYQETQYF. The CDR3 coding sequence is TGTGCCAGCAGTTTATCAGACCGACAGGGAGGATCGTACCAAGAGACCCAGTACTTC.